Sequencing of this TCR beta chain was carried out in a study of response to subunit inactivated influenza vaccine. Findings of the study overall: Only a handful of new T cells, the authors suggested, are recruited with each seasonal influenza vaccination.

TCRdb called the RT-PCR reads again in MiXCR, with one record for every CDR3 protein. Of about 310,000 distinct CDR3 sequences in the sample, 20% to 25% were seen once. Points on this clonotype: The antigen is unknown.

CDR1 is SGHAT and CDR2 is FQDESV in the germline V gene (reference sequence). After removal of 5 bases from V and 0 bases from J, the junction contained 14 bases not matched to a gene. This CDR3 comprises 19 residues. The specimen was PBMCs from blood, collected 21 months after vaccination. The V and J genes are TRBV11-1 and TRBJ2-1; the match to TRBD2 covers 9 bases. This sequence was found in a man aged 50-75 years who received an inactivated influenza vaccine. The CDR3 spells CASSPRVWASGNSYNEQFF. The CDR3 DNA reads as TGTGCCAGCAGCCCCCGGGTTTGGGCTAGCGGGAACTCCTACAATGAGCAGTTCTTC. The whole variable domain, filled in from reference TRBV11-1 and TRBJ2-1, reads EAEVAQSPRYKITEKSQAVAFWCDPISGHATLYWYRQILGQGPELLVQFQDESVVDDSQLPKDRFSAERLKGVDSTLKIQPAELGDSAMYLCASSPRVWASGNSYNEQFFGPGTRLTVL.